This T cell receptor (beta chain) was profiled in a study of shared clonotypes between healthy human individuals. Study context: Researchers drew samples from a couple of women and a few men aged 18 to 49. Study-wide points: A reduction in generation probabilities was seen for non-shared clonotypes relative to those shared by all four donors.

For this clone: The antigen is undetermined.

Free of recent acute infections or vaccinations, the donors were healthy HIV-negative adults. Nashville, Tennessee was home to all donors, each a Caucasian adult. TCRdb's copy holds only in-frame clones and misses some; the assay was immunoSEQ multiplex PCR. The repertoire holds roughly 2.4 million clones, with under 97% as singletons. The sequenced material came from naive CD4+ T cells sorted from blood. Sample subset: CD45RA+ positively selected. The sequence was collected from a man aged 18-30 years in good health.

CDR3 nucleotides: TGTGCCAGCAGCTTGCGGGGCGGGAGGACTGGGGCCAACGTCCTGACTTTC. It encodes CASSLRGGRTGANVLTF. V usage is TRBV9 and J usage is TRBJ2-6; TRBD2 aligns across 8 bases. This CDR3 has 17 residues. CDR1 and CDR2 from the germline V gene are SGDLS and YYNGEE. The junction had 8 bases not matched to a gene; V was cut back by 4 bases and J by 2 bases. Looking up the rest from reference TRBV9 and TRBJ2-6 gives the full variable domain: DSGVTQTPKHLITATGQRVTLRCSPRSGDLSVYWYQQSLDQGLQFLIQYYNGEERAKGNILERFSAQQFPDLHSELNLSSLELGDSALYFCASSLRGGRTGANVLTFGAGSRLTVL.